The entry below describes one T cell receptor (beta chain). This clone was found a few times. There is no known antigen for this receptor. Base-call qualities are not available, and no considerably larger clone is one nucleotide away. The sample originates from a study of cytomegalovirus exposure and HLA in healthy donors (TCRdb year 2017). Regarding the research as a whole: An earlier analysis of roughly 630 of the donors reported 250 to 300 Gb of sequence data and 100 million to 140 million unique TCR beta sequences from roughly 200 million T cells. An early release that covered more than 550 HLA-typed donors contained approximately 300 gigabases of sequencing data and tens of millions of unique TCR sequences. An earlier analysis of 587 of the donors used high-throughput TCR beta sequencing to judge whether each TCR beta V gene segment behaved as functional or pseudogenic. A later analysis re-analyzed previously published TCR beta repertoires from roughly 600 donors and added high-resolution HLA genotyping to study TCR occurrence patterns. The number of typed donors differed by locus: about 620-640 for A, B, C, DRB1 and DQB1; roughly 510 for DQA1; approximately 600 for DPA1; and about 450 for DPB1. The study aimed to test whether cataloging public T cell receptors could reveal signatures of past pathogen exposure. On average, roughly 250,000 unique TCR beta nucleotide sequences were sequenced per donor among roughly 430 genotyped donors of the cohort, with roughly 18% of those sequences being non-productive. Four or five DR-DQ haplotypes were handled as single units for association and clustering, since linkage in the cohort was strong. A later genetic analysis took genome-wide SNP genotypes for about 65% of the roughly 670 donors and used that subset as a discovery cohort. Donor age, sex, ethnicity and CMV serostatus were compiled together with the repertoire data. Besides the first cohort of 666 subjects, a separate validation cohort made up of roughly 120 different subjects was used. HLA typing included class I and class II loci at four-digit resolution. The study combined high-throughput TCR immunosequencing, statistical association of individual TCRs with disease status, and machine learning to predict cytomegalovirus infection status. Rather than using new phenotypic data, the later analysis identified candidate immune exposures from TCR beta sequences and from how often those sequences occurred across donors. Using immunosequencing, the study profiled T cell repertoires from about 610 subjects and related those repertoires to cytomegalovirus serostatus. Among the roughly 400 genotyped donors, around 81% belonged to the genetic ancestry cluster associated with self-reported Caucasian donors. Every repertoire in the discovery cohort had been generated on one and the same sequencing platform. What the work shows at the level of the full study, not this receptor alone: Linkage disequilibrium might explain the correlated functional status among segregating V segments, but an unknown experimental factor could not be ruled out. Roughly uniform sequencing depth across donors was assumed in presence/absence analyses, although this assumption may not hold. Compared with equally common non-associated chains, HLA-associated TCR beta chains in a later analysis were more clonally expanded and had lower generation probabilities. According to a later analysis, parvovirus B19, influenza, CMV and Epstein-Barr virus appeared linked to several top co-occurrence clusters. While some public TCRs were present in many individuals, most TCR sequences turned up only very rarely across donors. The only immune exposure information available for the cohort was CMV serostatus. A further reported finding was that TCR beta sequences accurately predicted the HLA-A and HLA-B alleles for most subjects in the first cohort. At a false discovery rate of 0.05, a later analysis linked approximately 18,000 TCR beta sequences to specific HLA alleles. According to a later analysis, most CMV-associated TCR beta chains appeared to be HLA-restricted, and the HLA associations seemed to be driven largely by CMV exposure. In vitro tests confirmed that three of the cytomegalovirus-associated TCR beta chains recognize cytomegalovirus antigens. Some IMGT-functional V segments, including TRBV6-2 and TRBV6-3, could not be distinguished by the 87-base-pair reads and were therefore excluded. Only TCR beta chains were sequenced in this cohort, and the absence of alpha or paired-chain data limited detectable features. An earlier analysis of around 500 of the donors showed that most TCR beta V segments appeared in productive rearrangements either about 87% or about 30% of the time, which broadly matched IMGT annotations. In the study, 164 TCR beta chains were listed as associated with cytomegalovirus. The authors suggested that the approach could potentially be generalized to other disease states and immunological phenotypes. When HLA alleles, especially DR and DQ, strongly co-occurred, TCR associations were difficult to assign to individual alleles. HLA typing was unavailable for some donors at each locus, so association tests used only the typed subset. Cytomegalovirus status was reported to be diagnosed by the classifier with high specificity and sensitivity in both the original and validation cohorts. Because counts were too low, roughly 18 rarely observed V segments, including chromosome 9 orphons, were left out of the earlier analysis of over 550 of the donors. In a later genetic analysis, fewer N-insertions in productive TCRs were reported among donors in an Asian-associated ancestry cluster than the approximately 710-donor mean. A later analysis found that TCR association rates varied across HLA loci, with DRB1 alleles showing the most associated TCRs and HLA-C alleles the fewest. A cluster of highly shared sequence variants was judged likely to be a technical artifact of the sequencing pipeline. V-gene and J-gene trimming of TCR beta chains was associated with a missense DCLRE1C variant in a later genetic analysis, and the association was replicated in an independent cohort.

From the cysteine up to the phenylalanine, the CDR3 has a length of 15 residues. Of the read, only the CDR3 DNA is kept; its 45 bases are in frame from base 1. From V the trimming removes 7 bases and from J it removes 7 bases, while the gene matches leave 15 bases of the junction unaccounted for. CDR1 and CDR2 (SGHVS, FNYEAQ) derive from the germline V gene. The library was made by the immunoSEQ multiplex PCR assay. For the multiplex PCR, a mixture combining 60 forward primers for TCR Vbeta segments and 13 reverse primers for TCR Jbeta segments was used. Amplification of the CDR3 region of rearranged TCR beta genes was performed with a multiplex PCR assay on genomic DNA. The Illumina HiSeq System was used to sequence the amplified TCR beta libraries as 87-base-pair reads. The study's own analysis went as follows. A later analysis tallied around 80 million unique TCR beta chains across the 700 or so repertoires, and around 9.9 million of those chains were shared by two or more donors. Raw reads were error-corrected and collapsed into unique sequences with a nearest-neighbor algorithm that merged closely related sequences to remove PCR and sequencing errors. CDR3 sequences were aligned to IMGT reference sequences to assign V, D and J gene segments. For a sequence to be retained, at least a six-nucleotide match to both a V gene segment and a J gene segment was required. A rearrangement was called productive if the CDR3 had no stop codons and remained in frame with V and J, and every other rearrangement was called non-productive. CDR3 was defined by IMGT convention, running from the second conserved V-encoded cysteine to the conserved J-encoded phenylalanine. The earlier analysis of fewer than 750 of the donors excluded sequences that lacked an unambiguous match to a single V gene segment. In an earlier analysis of several hundred of the donors, V segments were called functional above 56.7% productive rearrangements and were called segregating when the between-donor standard deviation exceeded 5%. A statistical classification framework was built to diagnose cytomegalovirus status from the catalog of TCR beta chain sequences. V and J gene assignment, in a later analysis, came from comparing TCR nucleotide sequences with IMGT/GENE-DB human TR gene sequences. Using the TCRdist pipeline, a later analysis assigned CDR3 sequences along with most-parsimonious VDJ recombination scenarios. In a later analysis, every TCR beta chain was defined by the combination of its CDR3 amino acid sequence and its V-gene family, and reads without a unique V-gene family were dropped. To address suspected cross-contamination and a sequencing artifact, a later analysis removed several hundred highly shared, low-generation-probability nucleotide sequences. A later analysis calculated a clonal expansion index for each public chain from normalized within-repertoire ranks of inferred template counts. Generation probabilities in a later analysis came from a VDJ recombination model fitted to out-of-frame rearrangements, and those results were checked against IGoR. Hypergeometric tests were used in a later analysis to score TCR-TCR, TCR-HLA and TCR-CMV co-occurrence, with a repertoire-size bias correction applied to the TCR pairs. A later analysis estimated false discovery rates by permuting HLA or CMV assignments 20 times. In a later analysis, co-occurring TCRs were grouped using DBSCAN, with TCRdist sequence similarity added in when clustering inside HLA-allele-positive subsets. Repertoires with fewer than 30,000 or more than 120,000 public chains were left out of co-occurrence clustering, as were five repertoires with anomalous nucleotide sharing. TCRdb took over this immuneACCESS table, retaining in-frame rearrangements with V and J assigned. Such tables are incomplete; in checked studies, under half of the missing clones stem from an unresolved V gene, and the remainder is unexplained. That table supplies the V and J calls and clone size; D and trimming were determined from the DNA. The sample table holds approximately 140,000 clones, of which 80% were seen once. In total, the top ten clones hold about 4% of the sample.

The cohort was made up of around 720 healthy bone marrow donors. At the time of sampling, every cohort member was nominally healthy, though immune exposures that went unrecorded were likely present. The donor tested CMV seronegative and was one of the 352 seronegative cohort members. A peripheral blood sample was collected from each donor, and TCR beta sequencing was performed on peripheral blood mononuclear cells. Genomic DNA was extracted from the blood cell samples with the Qiagen DNeasy Blood Extraction Kit. The sample comprised PBMCs. The receptor was derived from a woman aged 35 to 49 in good health and CMV-seronegative. The V and J segments used are TRBV7-6 and TRBJ2-5, with 7 bases aligning to TRBD2. The CDR3 here reads CASNKAGDPDGTQYF. The DNA sequence reads TGTGCCAGCAACAAGGCGGGAGACCCGGATGGGACCCAGTACTTC.